The 5 T cell receptor beta chains given below trace back to one sample, sequenced in a study of T cell responses to AZD1222 COVID-19 vaccine. Some clones are missing from TCRdb's copy, which holds only in-frame ones; the method was immunoSEQ multiplex PCR. The table lists about 110,000 clones, roughly 87% of them singletons. The sequenced sample was peripheral blood, obtained on day 0 of AZD1222 vaccination. These receptors came from an adult in good health.

This clone was seen once. The gene calls are TRBV7-6 and TRBJ1-1; D gene ambiguous. In germline, CDR1 is SGHVS, CDR2 FNYEAQ. This CDR3 region has 11 residues. V lost 5 bases and J 4 bases, leaving 5 bases between the germline ends. This chain's CDR3 is CASSPATEAFF. The CDR3 DNA reads TGTGCCAGCAGCCCCGCCACTGAAGCTTTCTTT.

V usage is TRBV3-1 (or the pseudogene TRBV3-2) and J usage is TRBJ1-2, with D unresolved. This CDR3 is 15 amino acids long. Between the trimmed V and J ends, which lost 0 bases and 8 bases, there was a span of 16 bases. CDR1 and CDR2 from the germline V gene are LGHDT and YNNKEL (reference sequence). The CDR3 bases are TGTGCCAGCAGCCAAGATCGGACTAGATTGGGGGGCTACACCTTC. Its translation is CASSQDRTRLGGYTF.

This rearrangement joins TRBV6-2 or TRBV6-3 to TRBJ2-7; D is perhaps TRBD1 (6 bases). The CDR3 runs 14 residues. With 2 bases removed from V and 7 bases from J, the gap between germline ends came to 15 bases. Per germline, CDR1 MNHEY and CDR2 SVGEGT. Here the CDR3 reads CASSYGGHATEQYF. The CDR3 coding sequence is TGTGCCAGCAGTTACGGGGGACATGCAACGGAGCAGTACTTC.

This chain links TRBV30 with TRBJ1-2, with D uncertain. CDR1 and CDR2 (germline): GTSNPN, SVGIG (reference sequence). CDR3 length: 14 residues. Trimming left V 0 bases short and J 4 bases short, with 12 bases between. CDR3: CAWSVAGVVYGYTF. The CDR3 nucleotides are TGTGCCTGGAGTGTAGCGGGAGTCGTCTATGGCTACACCTTC.

V gene TRBV6-6 combines with J gene TRBJ1-2, with 8 bases matching TRBD1. The CDR3 consists of 14 residues. The V segment lost 4 bases and the J segment 6 bases; nucleotides outside the gene matches: 7. Germline V gene lookup returns CDR1 MNHNY and CDR2 SVGAGI (reference sequence). The CDR3 nucleotides read TGTGCCAGCAGTTCCTCAGGGGGCGCGGATGGCTACACCTTC. It specifies CASSSSGGADGYTF.